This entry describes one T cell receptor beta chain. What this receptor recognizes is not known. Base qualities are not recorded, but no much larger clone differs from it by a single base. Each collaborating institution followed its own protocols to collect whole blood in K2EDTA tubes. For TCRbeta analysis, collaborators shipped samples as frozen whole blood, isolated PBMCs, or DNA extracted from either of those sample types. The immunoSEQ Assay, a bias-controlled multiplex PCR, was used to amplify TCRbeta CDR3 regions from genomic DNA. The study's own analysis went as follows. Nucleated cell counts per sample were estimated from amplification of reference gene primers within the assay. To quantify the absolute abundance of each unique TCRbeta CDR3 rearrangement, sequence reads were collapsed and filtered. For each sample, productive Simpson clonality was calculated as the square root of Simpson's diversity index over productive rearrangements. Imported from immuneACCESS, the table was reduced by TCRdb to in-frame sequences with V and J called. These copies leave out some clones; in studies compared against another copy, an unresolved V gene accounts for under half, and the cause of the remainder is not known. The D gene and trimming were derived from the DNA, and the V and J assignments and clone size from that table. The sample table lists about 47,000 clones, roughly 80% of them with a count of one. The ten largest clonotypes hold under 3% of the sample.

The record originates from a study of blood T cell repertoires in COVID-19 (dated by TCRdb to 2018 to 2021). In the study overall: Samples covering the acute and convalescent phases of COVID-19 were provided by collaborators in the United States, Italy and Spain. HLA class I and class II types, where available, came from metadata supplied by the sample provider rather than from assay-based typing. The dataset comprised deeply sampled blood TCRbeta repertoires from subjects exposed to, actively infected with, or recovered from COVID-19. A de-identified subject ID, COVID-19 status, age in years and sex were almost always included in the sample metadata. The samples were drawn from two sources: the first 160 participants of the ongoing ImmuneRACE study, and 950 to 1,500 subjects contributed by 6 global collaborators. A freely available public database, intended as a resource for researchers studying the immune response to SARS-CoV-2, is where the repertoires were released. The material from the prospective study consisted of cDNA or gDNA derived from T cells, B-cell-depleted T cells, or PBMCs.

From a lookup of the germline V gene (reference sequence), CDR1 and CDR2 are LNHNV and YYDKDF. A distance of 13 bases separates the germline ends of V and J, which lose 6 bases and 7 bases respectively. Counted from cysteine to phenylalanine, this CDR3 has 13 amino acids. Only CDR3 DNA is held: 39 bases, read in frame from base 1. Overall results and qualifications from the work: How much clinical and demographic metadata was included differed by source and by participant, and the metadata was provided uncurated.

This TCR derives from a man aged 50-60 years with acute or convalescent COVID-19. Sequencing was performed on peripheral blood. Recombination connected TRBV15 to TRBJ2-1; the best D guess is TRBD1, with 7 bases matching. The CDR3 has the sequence CATREEGANEQFF. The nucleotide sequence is TGTGCCACCAGAGAGGAGGGGGCGAATGAGCAGTTCTTC.